A single sample gave rise to the 20 T cell receptor beta chains below, sequenced in a study of cytomegalovirus exposure and HLA in healthy donors (dated by TCRdb to the late 2010s). Library creation used the immunoSEQ multiplex PCR assay. For the multiplex PCR, a mixture combining 60 forward primers for TCR Vbeta segments and 13 reverse primers for TCR Jbeta segments was used. This immuneACCESS table, as held by TCRdb, lists in-frame sequences with V and J called but not all clones. Of the missing ones, under half trace to an unresolved V gene in checked studies; the others have no known cause. Counted in this sample were about 130,000 clones; 70% to 80% of them appeared once. Clones ranked in the top ten supply around 2% of the sample. Material: PBMCs. The receptor set was obtained from a man aged 25-45 years in good health and CMV-seronegative.

The V call is TRBV7-9, the J call TRBJ1-2; TRBD1 agrees at 10 bases. The germline gives CDR1 SEHNR, CDR2 FQNEAQ (reference sequence). The J segment lost 4 bases and the V segment lost 5 bases, leaving 10 bases of the junction unmatched. The CDR3 is 16 residues long. Here the CDR3 reads CASSNARDRGTYGYTF. The CDR3 nucleotides are TGTGCCAGCAGCAACGCCCGGGACAGGGGAACCTATGGCTACACCTTC.

The chain joins TRBV5-4 to TRBJ2-5, with D possibly TRBD2 on 6 matching bases. V was pared by 4 bases and J by 1 base, with 14 bases between. This CDR3 contains 15 residues. The germline V gene has CDR1 SGHNT and CDR2 YYREEE (reference sequence). The CDR3 nucleotides are TGTGCCAGCAGCGGCCGGGAGACGGTCCAAGAGACCCAGTACTTC. Amino acid sequence: CASSGRETVQETQYF.

The J gene is TRBJ2-2, the V gene TRBV5-5; TRBD2 matches 8 bases. Losses at the gene ends were 1 base for V and 1 base for J; bases not matched to a gene: 6. The length of the CDR3 is 17 residues. Germline V lookup: CDR1 SGHKS, CDR2 YYEKEE (reference sequence). This CDR3 is CASSLLFAGGNTGELFF. The CDR3 DNA sequence: TGTGCCAGCAGCTTGTTATTCGCGGGAGGGAACACCGGGGAGCTGTTTTTT.

The chain employs TRBV15 and TRBJ2-5; tentatively, D is TRBD2 (5 bases). Germline loops: CDR1 LNHNV, CDR2 YYDKDF (reference sequence). V lost 6 bases and J 4 bases, leaving 15 bases between the germline ends. The CDR3 totals 14 residues. The chain's CDR3 is CATSFDLGVETQYF. In DNA, the CDR3 is TGTGCCACCAGTTTCGATCTCGGGGTAGAGACCCAGTACTTC.

V and J are TRBV30 and TRBJ1-4; 7 bases are a match to TRBD1. From germline, CDR1 is GTSNPN and CDR2 SVGIG (reference sequence). The CDR3 is 15 residues long. The junction had 6 bases not matched to a gene; V was cut back by 0 bases and J by 5 bases. The CDR3 region is CAWSVRGTVNEKLFF. In DNA form, the CDR3 reads TGTGCCTGGAGTGTACGTGGGACAGTAAATGAAAAACTGTTTTTT.

V usage is TRBV19 and J usage is TRBJ2-2; tentatively, D is TRBD2 (5 bases). Trimming cost V 3 bases and J 10 bases, with 12 bases left between them. The germline gives CDR1 LNHDA, CDR2 SQIVND (reference sequence). The CDR3 consists of 13 residues. CDR3 amino acids: CASSMGAPMELFF. CDR3 DNA sequence: TGTGCCAGTAGTATGGGAGCTCCTATGGAGCTGTTTTTT.

About this clone itself: The same CDR3 is also encoded by other DNA sequences in this sample. V is TRBV6-1 and J is TRBJ1-2; possible D gene TRBD1, 5 bases. V lost 1 base to trimming and J lost 4 bases, with 7 bases between them. Per germline, CDR1 MNHNS and CDR2 SASEGT. The CDR3 consists of 13 residues. CDR3 sequence: CASSEGQGYGYTF. CDR3 nucleotide sequence: TGTGCCAGCAGTGAAGGGCAGGGCTATGGCTACACCTTC.

The chain is built from TRBV14 and TRBJ2-7; TRBD1 agrees at 7 bases. V lost 8 bases to trimming and J lost 2 bases; unmatched junction nucleotides: 6. The CDR3 length is 13 residues. Germline CDR1 reads SGHDN; CDR2 reads FVKESK. This CDR3 reads CASSYRGTYEQYF. The CDR3 DNA follows: TGTGCCAGCTCCTACAGGGGAACCTACGAGCAGTACTTC.

The table lists this clone with a count of one. The chain is built from TRBV6-5 and TRBJ2-7; 9 nucleotides line up with TRBD1. J lost 1 base, V lost 7 bases, and 5 bases had no gene match. The CDR3 loop spans 14 amino acids. Germline V CDR1 and CDR2: MNHEY, SVGAGI. The CDR3 spells CASNRDRESYEQYF. DNA for the CDR3: TGTGCCAGCAACCGGGACAGGGAGTCCTACGAGCAGTACTTC.

The V and J genes are TRBV19 and TRBJ1-1; D gene unclear. CDR3 length: 12 residues. Trimming took off 2 bases at V and 1 base at J, with 2 bases between the two ends. Germline assignment: CDR1 LNHDA and CDR2 SQIVND (reference sequence). The DNA of the CDR3 is TGTGCCAGTAGTATACAGAACACTGAAGCTTTCTTT. Translation gives CASSIQNTEAFF.

The chain carries TRBV28 and TRBJ2-7, with 8 bases matching TRBD1. Germline V gene lookup returns CDR1 MDHEN and CDR2 SYDVKM. This CDR3 spans 12 amino acids. J gave up 9 bases and V 2 bases, and 3 bases lay outside the gene matches. The CDR3 nucleotides are TGTGCCAGCAGTTTACAGGGGACAGGGCAGTACTTC. Translated: CASSLQGTGQYF.

This clone appeared once. V usage is TRBV28 and J usage is TRBJ2-1, with 9 nucleotides matching TRBD1. This CDR3 region has 16 residues. V shed 2 bases and J 8 bases; nucleotides not matched to a gene: 10. The germline V gene has CDR1 MDHEN and CDR2 SYDVKM. CDR3 sequence reads: CASSLGRGQGFYEQFF. CDR3 nucleotides: TGTGCCAGCAGTTTAGGGCGGGGACAGGGTTTCTATGAGCAGTTCTTC.

The chain has TRBV2 and TRBJ2-1, with D uncertain. CDR3 length: 12 residues. Germline lookup yields CDR1 SNHLY and CDR2 FYNNEI. V lost 6 bases and J 5 bases, leaving 8 bases between the germline ends. The CDR3 protein is CASSGTDNEQFF. The CDR3 DNA follows: TGTGCCAGCAGCGGTACCGACAATGAGCAGTTCTTC. The full variable domain, completed using reference TRBV2 and TRBJ2-1, is EPEVTQTPSHQVTQMGQEVILRCVPISNHLYFYWYRQILGQKVEFLVSFYNNEISEKSEIFDDQFSVERPDGSNFTLKIRSTKLEDSAMYFCASSGTDNEQFFGPGTRLTVL.

The rearrangement links TRBV9 to TRBJ1-4; 7 bases match TRBD1. Looked up from germline, CDR1 is SGDLS and CDR2 is YYNGEE. The CDR3 contains 14 residues. The J segment lost 3 bases and the V segment lost 5 bases, leaving 4 bases of the junction unmatched. CDR3 sequence reads: CASSYRGSNEKLFF. The CDR3 DNA reads as TGTGCCAGCAGTTACAGGGGATCTAATGAAAAACTGTTTTTT.

The gene calls are TRBV10-3 and TRBJ1-1, with TRBD1 identical over 7 bases. Trimming at V came to 6 bases and at J to 2 bases, leaving 6 bases not matched to a gene. Germline V gene data show CDR1 as ENHRY and CDR2 as SYGVKD. The CDR3 has 14 amino acids. DNA for the CDR3: TGTGCCATCAGGGGGACAGCGAGAAACACTGAAGCTTTCTTT. Its translation: CAIRGTARNTEAFF.

V gene TRBV10-1 combines with J gene TRBJ2-3; 7 nucleotides align to TRBD2. Germline trimming cut 0 bases from V and 2 bases from J; bases unmatched to any gene: 2. CDR1 is WNHNN and CDR2 is SYGVQD in the germline V gene (reference sequence). The CDR3 extends over 15 amino acids. CDR3 nucleotides: TGCGCCAGCAGTGAGTCCAGCGGGGCCACAGATACGCAGTATTTT. Translated, it gives CASSESSGATDTQYF.

The V and J genes are TRBV6-5 and TRBJ2-7, with D possibly TRBD1 on 5 matching bases. CDR3 length: 15 amino acids. V lost 1 base, J lost 2 bases, and 12 bases lay in between. Germline V gene lookup returns CDR1 MNHEY and CDR2 SVGAGI. CDR3 protein: CASSYFPRQPYEQYF. The CDR3 region has the DNA TGTGCCAGCAGTTACTTTCCGCGACAGCCCTACGAGCAGTACTTC.

The chain recombines TRBV5-1 with TRBJ2-3, with TRBD1 identical over 7 bases. V was clipped by 3 bases and J by 4 bases; unmatched bases: 8. Germline CDR1 SGHRS, CDR2 YFSETQ. The CDR3 has 15 amino acids. The CDR3 loop is CASSWIGQESDTQYF. CDR3 sequence (DNA): TGCGCCAGCAGCTGGATCGGACAGGAGTCAGATACGCAGTATTTT.

This sequence joins TRBV15 and TRBJ2-1; TRBD2 agrees at 7 bases. The CDR3 is 16 residues long. The ends lost 1 base at V and 2 bases at J; junction bases unmatched: 5. Germline CDR1 LNHNV, CDR2 YYDKDF (reference sequence). DNA of the CDR3: TGTGCCACCAGCAGAGTTCCGGGAGGACCCTACAATGAGCAGTTCTTC. Its translation: CATSRVPGGPYNEQFF.

This clone was seen once. The chain is built from TRBV4-1 and TRBJ2-7; 9 nucleotides align to TRBD2. V was pared by 4 bases and J by 4 bases, with 20 bases of the junction left unmatched. This CDR3 has 19 amino acids. CDR1 MGHRA and CDR2 YSYEKL come from the germline V gene. CDR3 DNA: TGCGCCAGCAGCCCCCGGTGGATAGCGGGAGCGGCCCTTCGGTACGAGCAGTACTTC. Its protein product is CASSPRWIAGAALRYEQYF.